A selection of T cell receptor beta chains follows, all from one sample in a study of blood T cell repertoires in COVID-19. Libraries were prepared by immunoSEQ multiplex PCR; TCRdb keeps only in-frame clonotypes and omits some of them. The sample lists about 84,000 clones, roughly 80% seen once, with less than 20% in the top ten. The sequenced sample was peripheral blood. The receptors were gathered from a woman of 80 years or more with acute or convalescent COVID-19. Each CDR3 is given without its conserved first and last residue. Fields, in order: J gene, V gene, CDR3 protein.

TRBJ1-1,TRBV5-1,ASSETGKNTEAF
TRBJ2-7,TRBV4-3,ASSQGGGVGYEQY
TRBJ1-2,TRBV6-1,ASSEQGLGGYT
TRBJ1-1,TRBV7-3,ASSLTGGLPTEAF
TRBJ1-2,TRBV19,ASSTRQYSYT
TRBJ1-3,TRBV30,AWNPSGGGNTIY
TRBJ1-2,TRBV14,ASSLQGGFYYGYT
TRBJ1-2,TRBV9,ASSVATGLQRNYGYT
TRBJ2-3,TRBV7-2,ASSHGPWASGGADTQY
TRBJ1-1,TRBV7-6,ASSIGGGTEAF
TRBJ1-5,TRBV11-3,ASSLASNQPQH
TRBJ1-3,TRBV7-6,ASSLASGGRLRGNTIY
TRBJ2-7,TRBV19,ASSMGQGANGYEQY
TRBJ2-1,TRBV2,ASRPKWGVGYNEQF
TRBJ1-5,TRBV6-1,ASSDNGGNQPQH
TRBJ1-2,TRBV6-6,ASSPTPNYGYTFDYGYT
TRBJ2-1,TRBV2,ASRRRGESSNEQF
TRBJ2-5,TRBV20-1,SARHMETQY
TRBJ2-5,TRBV3-1/TRBV3-2,ASSAERETQY
TRBJ1-5,TRBV2,ASSKDRGPGSNQPQH
TRBJ2-7,TRBV29-1,SVEQGAYEQY
TRBJ1-4,TRBV28,ASSPRQRNEKLF
TRBJ2-5,TRBV10-2,ASSGGVNQETQY
TRBJ2-1,TRBV5-1,ASSSQTSGAHNEQF
TRBJ1-2,TRBV25-1,ASREQGAAADGYT
TRBJ1-6,TRBV19,ASSMGAQNNSPLH
TRBJ2-7,TRBV6-2/TRBV6-3,ASSYEKGYEQY
TRBJ2-3,TRBV6-5,ASCLGGGAPDTQY
TRBJ2-5,TRBV11-3,ASSSRGNLRMAQY
TRBJ2-5,TRBV3-1/TRBV3-2,ASSQLGLAGNQETQY
TRBJ1-4,TRBV28,ASSLQGRREKLF
TRBJ1-1,TRBV11-2,ASSPMQSGGYTEAF
TRBJ1-2,TRBV6-5,ASSYPREGGDYGYT
TRBJ2-7,TRBV9,ASSPTGFVYEQY
TRBJ1-6,TRBV4-1,ASSSGGDGSPLH
TRBJ1-2,TRBV5-5,ASRPCEFYGYT
TRBJ2-3,TRBV13,ATGIGGADTQY
TRBJ1-1,TRBV3-1/TRBV3-2,ASTGPSWPEAF
TRBJ2-7,TRBV4-1,ASSYTGGDYEQY
TRBJ2-2,TRBV4-1,ASSQVGRGNTGELF
TRBJ1-2,TRBV9,ASSVGDSGRYT